This T cell receptor beta chain was identified in a study of shared clonotypes between healthy human individuals. Study outcomes and limitations: Naive subsets tended to show greater estimated richness than memory subsets. Among donors, the sharing of clonotypes was expected to be influenced by sequencing depth.

Data came from immunoSEQ multiplex PCR; TCRdb stores just in-frame clones and leaves some out. The sample carries around 2.1 million clones, approximately 94% recorded once. Naive CD8 cells comprised CD45RO-negative, CCR7-positively selected cells, excluding terminally differentiated effector memory CD45RA+ cells. For this clone: The antigen is unknown.

The V gene lost 0 bases and the J gene lost 0 bases, with 6 bases spanning the gap. The CDR3 sequence is 15 residues long. Germline V gene lookup returns CDR1 SGDLS and CDR2 YYNGEE. What was sequenced was naive CD8+ T cells from PBMCs. The V and J genes are TRBV9 and TRBJ2-2; the D is unclear. The receptor's source is a man younger than 35 in good health. Some clones in this sample may be carry-over from other donors' samples. CDR3 nucleotide sequence: TGTGCCAGCAGCGTAGCGGCAGCGAACACCGGGGAGCTGTTTTTT. Residues: CASSVAAANTGELFF. The variable domain in full, completed from reference TRBV9 and TRBJ2-2, reads DSGVTQTPKHLITATGQRVTLRCSPRSGDLSVYWYQQSLDQGLQFLIQYYNGEERAKGNILERFSAQQFPDLHSELNLSSLELGDSALYFCASSVAAANTGELFFGEGSRLTVL.